Listed below are T cell receptor beta chains from one sample, sequenced in a study of T cell responses to AZD1222 COVID-19 vaccine. Generated by immunoSEQ multiplex PCR, the TCRdb table keeps only in-frame clones and is missing some. This sample yields about 100,000 clones, of which less than 90% are seen a single time; about 1.7% belongs to the top ten. The specimen was peripheral blood, collected on day 0 of AZD1222 vaccination. The receptor source for this set is an adult in good health. CDR3s include the opening cysteine and the closing phenylalanine or tryptophan. D genes are given only for firm matches. Clone size is shown for a subset of rows, as once, few, many or a class of expanded clone.

V gene: TRBV7-2; J gene: TRBJ2-5; CDR3 length: 16; D gene: NA; clone size: NA; CDR3 protein: CASSLLGLGGQETQYF; CDR3 DNA: TGTGCCAGCAGCTTATTGGGTTTGGGGGGACAAGAGACCCAGTACTTC
V gene: TRBV28; J gene: TRBJ1-3; CDR3 length: 17; D gene: NA; clone size: NA; CDR3 protein: CASSFGGTLLSGNTIYF; CDR3 DNA: TGTGCCAGCAGTTTTGGGGGGACGCTTCTCTCTGGAAACACCATATATTTT
V gene: TRBV9; J gene: TRBJ1-1; CDR3 length: 19; D gene: TRBD1; clone size: NA; CDR3 protein: CASSVGGRAAGGMSTEAFF; CDR3 DNA: TGTGCCAGCAGCGTAGGGGGTAGGGCTGCAGGGGGCATGAGCACTGAAGCTTTCTTT
V gene: TRBV19; J gene: TRBJ2-6; CDR3 length: 15; D gene: NA; clone size: NA; CDR3 protein: CASSIQGGGANVLTF; CDR3 DNA: TGTGCCAGTAGTATTCAGGGTGGAGGGGCCAACGTCCTGACTTTC
V gene: TRBV30; J gene: TRBJ2-7; CDR3 length: 15; D gene: NA; clone size: NA; CDR3 protein: CAWSVMVGSLREQYF; CDR3 DNA: TGTGCCTGGAGTGTAATGGTAGGGTCCCTACGTGAGCAGTACTTC
V gene: TRBV19; J gene: TRBJ1-6; CDR3 length: 15; D gene: NA; clone size: NA; CDR3 protein: CASRYRGQGYSPLHF; CDR3 DNA: TGTGCCAGTAGGTACCGTGGGCAGGGCTATTCACCCCTCCACTTT
V gene: TRBV6-2/TRBV6-3; J gene: TRBJ2-1; CDR3 length: 19; D gene: TRBD1; clone size: NA; CDR3 protein: CASSYLSPERGLWDNEQFF; CDR3 DNA: TGTGCCAGCAGTTACCTTTCTCCCGAAAGGGGGCTATGGGACAATGAGCAGTTCTTC
V gene: TRBV4-3; J gene: TRBJ1-2; CDR3 length: 14; D gene: NA; clone size: NA; CDR3 protein: CASSQDGEGDGYTF; CDR3 DNA: TGCGCCAGCAGCCAAGACGGGGAAGGCGATGGCTACACCTTC
V gene: TRBV5-4; J gene: TRBJ2-1; CDR3 length: 14; D gene: NA; clone size: few; CDR3 protein: CASSLVYGDDEQFF; CDR3 DNA: TGTGCCAGCAGCTTGGTCTACGGGGATGATGAGCAGTTCTTC
V gene: TRBV5-6; J gene: TRBJ2-3; CDR3 length: 12; D gene: NA; clone size: once; CDR3 protein: CASSLGSGTQYF; CDR3 DNA: TGTGCCAGCAGCTTGGGAAGTGGTACGCAGTATTTT
V gene: TRBV11-3; J gene: TRBJ2-7; CDR3 length: 15; D gene: TRBD1; clone size: NA; CDR3 protein: CASSLGGTGAYEQYF; CDR3 DNA: TGTGCCAGCAGCTTAGGAGGGACAGGAGCCTACGAGCAGTACTTC
V gene: TRBV24-1; J gene: TRBJ2-6; CDR3 length: 15; D gene: NA; clone size: NA; CDR3 protein: CATRRTVSGANVLTF; CDR3 DNA: TGTGCCACCAGGCGGACAGTATCTGGGGCCAACGTCCTGACTTTC
V gene: TRBV6-2/TRBV6-3; J gene: TRBJ1-6; CDR3 length: 15; D gene: NA; clone size: NA; CDR3 protein: CASSYRAAYNSPLHF; CDR3 DNA: TGTGCCAGCAGTTACCGGGCAGCATATAATTCACCCCTCCACTTT
V gene: TRBV4-1; J gene: TRBJ2-1; CDR3 length: 17; D gene: TRBD2; clone size: NA; CDR3 protein: CASSQEAGTSGRNEQFF; CDR3 DNA: TGCGCCAGCAGCCAAGAAGCCGGGACTAGCGGGAGGAATGAGCAGTTCTTC
V gene: TRBV3-1/TRBV3-2; J gene: TRBJ1-2; CDR3 length: 13; D gene: TRBD1; clone size: NA; CDR3 protein: CASSPDREGGYTF; CDR3 DNA: TGTGCCAGCTCCCCAGACAGGGAAGGCGGCTACACCTTC
V gene: TRBV5-5; J gene: TRBJ1-3; CDR3 length: 13; D gene: NA; clone size: few; CDR3 protein: CASSLVTGNTIYF; CDR3 DNA: TGTGCCAGCAGCTTGGTAACTGGAAACACCATATATTTT
V gene: TRBV5-6; J gene: TRBJ2-1; CDR3 length: 17; D gene: TRBD2; clone size: NA; CDR3 protein: CANSLAIGLAGDNEQFF; CDR3 DNA: TGTGCCAACAGCTTGGCCATAGGACTAGCGGGAGACAATGAGCAGTTCTTC
V gene: TRBV4-2; J gene: TRBJ2-1; CDR3 length: 13; D gene: NA; clone size: few; CDR3 protein: CASSPTSFDEQFF; CDR3 DNA: TGTGCCAGCAGCCCCACTAGCTTCGATGAGCAGTTCTTC
V gene: TRBV15; J gene: TRBJ1-6; CDR3 length: 14; D gene: NA; clone size: NA; CDR3 protein: CATSRDKGYGNHHF; CDR3 DNA: TGTGCCACCAGCAGAGATAAGGGGTACGGCAATCACCACTTT
V gene: TRBV7-3; J gene: TRBJ2-5; CDR3 length: 14; D gene: TRBD1; clone size: NA; CDR3 protein: CASSLTGGQETQYF; CDR3 DNA: TGTGCCAGCAGTCTCACAGGGGGCCAAGAGACCCAGTACTTC